The 13 T cell receptor beta chains below come from one sample, sequenced in a study of cytomegalovirus exposure and HLA in healthy donors. Only in-frame clones appear in the TCRdb table, and some are missing; sequencing was by immunoSEQ multiplex PCR. This sample has roughly 130,000 clones; roughly 89% occur once, and the top ten carry 3% to 4%. Source material: PBMCs. These receptors all stem from a man younger than 40 in good health and CMV-seronegative.

The V gene is TRBV7-9, the J gene TRBJ2-3, with TRBD1 as a possible D gene (5 bases). The CDR3 loop spans 16 amino acids. Trimming took off 5 bases at V and 1 base at J, with 16 bases between the two ends. CDR1 and CDR2 from the germline V gene are SEHNR and FQNEAQ (reference sequence). CDR3 residues: CASSNTGQDGTDTQYF. The CDR3 DNA reads TGTGCCAGCAGCAATACAGGTCAGGATGGCACAGATACGCAGTATTTT.

V and J are TRBV5-1 and TRBJ2-5; D is ambiguous. Trimming pared 0 bases from V and 2 bases from J, leaving 8 bases between. The CDR3 spans 14 residues. Germline V lookup: CDR1 SGHRS, CDR2 YFSETQ. CDR3 amino acids: CASSLVGRQETQYF. In DNA, the CDR3 is TGCGCCAGCAGCTTGGTGGGCAGACAAGAGACCCAGTACTTC.

The chain combines TRBV6-5 with TRBJ2-7; D perhaps matches TRBD1 (6 bases). The CDR3 is 13 residues long. V shed 6 bases and J shed 2 bases, with 11 bases lying between them. CDR1 and CDR2 (germline): MNHEY, SVGAGI. CDR3 residues: CASSPQGPYEQYF. DNA for the CDR3: TGTGCCAGCAGCCCTCAGGGGCCCTACGAGCAGTACTTC.

The V gene is TRBV11-2, the J gene TRBJ2-7; 7 positions match TRBD2. Unmatched junction bases numbered 17, after V lost 6 bases and J lost 6 bases. The CDR3 is 16 amino acids. The germline CDR1 and CDR2 sequences are SGHAT and FQNNGV. DNA of the CDR3: TGTGCCAGCAGACTCAGAGGACGGGGAGGGGAACTCGAGCAGTACTTC. This encodes CASRLRGRGGELEQYF.

This chain links TRBV5-1 with TRBJ1-2; 8 bases are a match to TRBD1. The CDR3 is 12 amino acids. Germline V gene data show CDR1 as SGHRS and CDR2 as YFSETQ. Losses at the gene ends were 4 bases for V and 8 bases for J; bases not matched to a gene: 4. CDR3 sequence reads: CASSDDRGGYTF. CDR3 nucleotide sequence: TGCGCCAGCAGCGACGACAGGGGAGGCTACACCTTC.

The sample holds one count of this clone. This chain joins TRBV11-3 and TRBJ2-1, with 7 nucleotides matching TRBD1. The CDR3 has 16 residues. V lost 5 bases to trimming and J lost 0 bases; unmatched junction nucleotides: 7. Germline lookup yields CDR1 SGHNT and CDR2 YENEEA. The CDR3: CASSTGQTSSYNEQFF. For the CDR3, the DNA is TGTGCCAGCAGCACGGGACAGACGAGCTCCTACAATGAGCAGTTCTTC.

This chain uses TRBV29-1 with TRBJ2-7; TRBD1 agrees at 8 bases. CDR3 size: 12 residues. After removal of 6 bases from V and 6 bases from J, the junction contained 7 bases not matched to a gene. Germline V gene lookup returns CDR1 SQVTM and CDR2 ANQGSEA. The CDR3 is CSVRTGLGEQYF. In DNA, the CDR3 is TGCAGCGTCAGGACAGGGTTAGGCGAGCAGTACTTC.

The chain uses TRBV27 and TRBJ2-7; D possibly corresponds to TRBD1 (6 bases). The germline V gene has CDR1 MNHEY and CDR2 SMNVEV (reference sequence). The length of the CDR3 is 15 residues. The V end lost 4 bases, the J end lost 7 bases, and 20 bases lay between the germline ends. The CDR3 protein is CASSYTTAWGREQYF. DNA of the CDR3: TGTGCCAGCAGTTACACGACAGCCTGGGGGCGAGAGCAGTACTTC.

J is TRBJ1-4 and V is TRBV5-1, with D uncertain. The CDR3 totals 14 residues. Trimming left V 3 bases short and J 8 bases short, with 14 bases between. From germline, CDR1 is SGHRS and CDR2 YFSETQ. CDR3 residues: CASSSGLAGEKLFF. The CDR3 DNA sequence: TGCGCCAGCAGCTCCGGACTGGCGGGGGAAAAACTGTTTTTT.

This clone was detected only a few times. The chain has TRBV19 and TRBJ2-7; the D is unclear. The length of the CDR3 is 14 residues. CDR1 and CDR2 (germline): LNHDA, SQIVND (reference sequence). Trimming left V 5 bases short and J 2 bases short, with 13 bases between. DNA for the CDR3: TGTGCCAGTAGTTCCACAGCAACCACCTACGAGCAGTACTTC. Translated, it gives CASSSTATTYEQYF.

This clone was counted ten times or more. V is TRBV5-6 and J is TRBJ1-4; D gene ambiguous. This CDR3 comprises 12 residues. Germline CDR1 SGHDT, CDR2 YYEEEE. The germline V and J ends were trimmed by 1 base and 13 bases, with 11 bases remaining between them. This CDR3 reads CASSLYRGGLFF. The CDR3 nucleotides are TGTGCCAGCAGCTTGTATCGGGGTGGACTGTTTTTT.

This clone was detected only once. The rearrangement joins TRBV6-4 to TRBJ2-1; D perhaps matches TRBD1 (6 bases). From germline, CDR1 is MRHNA and CDR2 SNTAGT. The CDR3 is 12 residues long. Trimming left V 2 bases short and J 7 bases short, with 6 bases between. The DNA of the CDR3 is TGTGCCAGCAGTGACGACAGGAATGAGCAGTTCTTC. Translation: CASSDDRNEQFF.

This clone showed up just a few times. The chain combines TRBV27 with TRBJ1-6, with a weak D call TRBD1 (6 bases). Per germline, CDR1 MNHEY and CDR2 SMNVEV (reference sequence). This CDR3 is 15 amino acids long. V was cut by 5 bases and J by 11 bases, with 19 bases left in between. The CDR3 bases are TGTGCCAGCAGTAGAACCCCCCAGGGGCGGACACCCCTCCACTTT. Translating it yields CASSRTPQGRTPLHF.